This TCR beta chain was identified during a study of early T cells in non-severe SARS-CoV-2 infection. Study details: The sequenced material was bulk RNA from unsorted whole blood, and its chains were unpaired.

This clonotype was seen only a few times. Its antigen is not known. CDR1 and CDR2 from the germline V gene are SGHVS and FQNEAQ. This CDR3 has 15 amino acids. V lost 5 bases, J lost 5 bases, and 17 bases lay in between. Notes on the study in general: VDJdb-based matching was biased toward anti-spike CD8 responses and missed private and CD4 specificities.

Attachment of unique molecular identifiers to individual cDNA molecules was performed. Each CDR3 protein is one row after TCRdb ran MiXCR on the 5' RACE reads. The data show 54,000 or so distinct CDR3 sequences, roughly an eighth seen once. The genes are TRBV7-8 and TRBJ2-3; D may be TRBD1 or TRBD2 (6 bases each). The material sequenced was whole blood. The receptor was isolated from an adult who was a healthcare worker with PCR-confirmed SARS-CoV-2 infection or an uninfected control (not recorded which). In DNA, the CDR3 is TGTGCCAGCAGCCCAAAGGGGGGACGAGGAGATACGCAGTATTTT. Amino acid sequence: CASSPKGGRGDTQYF.